What follows describes a single T cell receptor beta chain. Its antigen has not been determined. It has no much larger one-base neighbor in the sample; base qualities were not kept. These data come from a study of T cell changes during pregnancy in multiple sclerosis (dated by TCRdb to between 2019 and 2020). Describing the broader study: The study looked at changes in the T cell repertoire across pregnancy in women with multiple sclerosis.

The library was prepared using the immunoSEQ multiplex PCR assay. TCRdb provides this immuneACCESS table in a form limited to in-frame rearrangements. Some clones are lacking; in checked studies, under half of them reflect an unresolved V gene, and why the rest are absent is not known. This sample has approximately 110,000 clones in its table, and 80% to 95% of those were observed once. 1.5% of the sample goes to the ten largest clones. The sample was peripheral blood, taken in the third trimester of pregnancy. This TCR derives from a female donor with multiple sclerosis, enrolled in a pregnancy study.

At the DNA level, the sequence is TGTGCCAGCTCGGCACAGCTTAATGAAAAACTGTTTTTT. Translation gives CASSAQLNEKLFF. The chain couples TRBV7-6 to TRBJ1-4, with an unclear D gene assignment. Based on the germline V gene, the CDR1 and CDR2 sequences are SGHVS and FNYEAQ. The CDR3 sequence holds 13 residues, the cysteine and phenylalanine included. Of all the DNA, just the CDR3 is kept, 39 bases in frame from base 1. Cut back by 8 bases and 4 bases, the V and J ends lie 11 bases apart.